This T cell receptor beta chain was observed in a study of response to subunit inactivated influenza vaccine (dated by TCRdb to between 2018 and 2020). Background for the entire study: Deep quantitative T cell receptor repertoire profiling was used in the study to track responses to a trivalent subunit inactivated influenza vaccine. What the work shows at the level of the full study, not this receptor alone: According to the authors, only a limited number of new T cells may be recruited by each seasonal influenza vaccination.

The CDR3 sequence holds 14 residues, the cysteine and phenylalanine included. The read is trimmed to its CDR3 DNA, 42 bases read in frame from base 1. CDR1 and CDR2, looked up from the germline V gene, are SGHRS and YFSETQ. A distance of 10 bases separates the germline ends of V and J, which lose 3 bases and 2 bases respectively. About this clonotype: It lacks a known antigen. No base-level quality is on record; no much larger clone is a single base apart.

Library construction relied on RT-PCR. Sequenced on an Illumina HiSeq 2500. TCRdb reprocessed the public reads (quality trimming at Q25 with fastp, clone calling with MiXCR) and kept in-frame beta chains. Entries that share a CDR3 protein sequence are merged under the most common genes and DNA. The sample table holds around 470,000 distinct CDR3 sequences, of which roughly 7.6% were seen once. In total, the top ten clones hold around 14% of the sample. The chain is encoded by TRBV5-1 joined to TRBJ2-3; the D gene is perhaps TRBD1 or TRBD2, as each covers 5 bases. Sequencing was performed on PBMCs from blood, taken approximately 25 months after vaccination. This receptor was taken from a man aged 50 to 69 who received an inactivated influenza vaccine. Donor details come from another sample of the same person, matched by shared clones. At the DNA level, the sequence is TGCGCCAGCAGCTCCGGGACGGACACAGATACGCAGTATTTT. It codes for CASSSGTDTDTQYF.